This T cell receptor (beta chain) was sequenced in a study of T-cell reconstitution after alpha-beta-depleted transplantation in children. Study-wide points: After transplant, high TCRbeta diversity at day 60 in some patients arose from surviving recipient T cells and thymic progenitors. T-cell numbers and diversity, one year after transplant, stemmed largely from T cells that were newly produced. Two months or so post-transplant, alpha-beta T cells reportedly derived from several hundred expanded graft clones.

A word on this clonotype: Its specificity is not known.

Researchers prepared the TCRbeta library using unique molecular identifiers, the study reports. TCRdb re-called the PCR reads through MiXCR, storing one row per CDR3 protein. The repertoire holds approximately 400,000 distinct CDR3 sequences, with about 16% as singletons. CDR3 size: 16 residues. V shed 0 bases and J shed 5 bases, with 16 bases lying between them. CDR1 SGDLS and CDR2 YYNGEE come from the germline V gene. The sequencing used PBMCs, mostly from graft donor cells, collected 360 days after TCRalphabeta/CD19-depleted stem cell transplant. This TCR derives from a boy younger than two who had a stem cell transplant for Wiskott-Aldrich syndrome, so the T cells may come from the graft donor. V is TRBV9 and J is TRBJ2-3, with a possible D match to TRBD2 (7 bases). DNA for the CDR3: TGTGCCAGCAGCGTAGGCGATCGGGGGGCCGGAGATACGCAGTATTTT. This sequence encodes CASSVGDRGAGDTQYF.